The 15 T cell receptor beta chains below come from one sample, sequenced in a study of Ad26.COV2.S vaccination and SARS-CoV-2 variants (dated by TCRdb to the early 2020s). Taken with the paper, the label for treatment or condition translates to: some 20 received Ad26.COV2.S at low or high dose, single or two shots; several received placebo; per-sample allocation not given. For vaccine and placebo recipients, the sequenced repertoires came from samples collected on day 63 after the first injection. Library preparation was by the immunoSEQ multiplex PCR assay. What TCRdb holds here is the immuneACCESS table cut down to in-frame rearrangements. Part of the clones is not present; checked against another copy, under half of the missing clones reflect an unresolved V gene, and the others are unexplained. Across this sample there are approximately 300,000 clones, with approximately 80% seen only once. The leading ten clones occupy 2.1% of the sample.

The sample here was peripheral blood, taken in a trial of Ad26.COV2.S vaccine versus placebo. The origin of the receptors is a person aged 18 to 59 who received the Ad26.COV2.S COVID-19 vaccine or a placebo.

The chain uses TRBV6-5 and TRBJ1-5, with D uncertain. The V gene's germline CDR1 is MNHEY and CDR2 SVGAGI. CDR3 size: 14 residues. V gave up 6 bases and J gave up 3 bases, with 12 bases separating them. The CDR3 region has the DNA TGTGCCAGCAGCTTGCCGGAGTACAATCAGCCCCAGCATTTT. This encodes CASSLPEYNQPQHF.

The CDR3 loop reads CASGGANYGYTF. The CDR3 DNA reads TGTGCCTCCGGCGGGGCTAACTATGGCTACACCTTC. The chain joins TRBV5-5 to TRBJ1-2; no clear D gene. From germline, CDR1 is SGHKS and CDR2 YYEKEE (reference sequence). The CDR3 consists of 12 residues. Trimming left V 10 bases short and J 0 bases short, with 10 bases between. Full variable domain (rest looked up from reference TRBV5-5 and TRBJ1-2): DAGVTQSPTHLIKTRGQQVTLRCSPISGHKSVSWYQQVLGQGPQFIFQYYEKEERGRGNFPDRFSARQFPNYSSELNVNALLLGDSALYLCASGGANYGYTFGSGTRLTVV.

CDR3 sequence reads: CASSVLEGPQYF. The CDR3 DNA follows: TGCGCCAGCAGTGTCCTCGAGGGACCCCAGTACTTC. The chain is built from TRBV10-1 and TRBJ2-5; D possibly uses TRBD1 or TRBD2 (5 bases each). Germline assignment: CDR1 WNHNN and CDR2 SYGVQD (reference sequence). V shed 4 bases and J shed 9 bases, with 12 bases lying between them. The CDR3 totals 12 residues.

This clone came up once. V is TRBV5-1 and J is TRBJ2-3; TRBD2 aligns across 12 bases. J was trimmed by 4 bases and V by 6 bases; bases with no gene match: 6. Germline V CDR1 and CDR2: SGHRS, YFSETQ. The CDR3 runs to 15 residues. The DNA of the CDR3 is TGCGCCAGCAAGACGACTAGCGGGGGAGCAGATACGCAGTATTTT. Translation: CASKTTSGGADTQYF.

The chain links TRBV5-1 to TRBJ2-5; 13 bases align to TRBD2. V dropped 0 bases and J dropped 4; count of bases not matched to a gene: 6. Germline V gene lookup returns CDR1 SGHRS and CDR2 YFSETQ. The CDR3 has 17 amino acids. Here the CDR3 reads CASSLGTSGGVGETQYF. Here the CDR3 DNA reads TGCGCCAGCAGCTTGGGGACTAGCGGGGGAGTTGGAGAGACCCAGTACTTC.

V gene TRBV5-1 combines with J gene TRBJ1-3, with a possible D match to TRBD1 (5 bases). The V gene's germline CDR1 is SGHRS and CDR2 YFSETQ. Trimming shortened V by 4 bases and J by 0 bases, and 8 bases separated the two germline ends. The CDR3 consists of 14 residues. CDR3 in DNA: TGCGCCAGCAGCCTAGGGGACTCTGGAAACACCATATATTTT. This encodes CASSLGDSGNTIYF.

The chain recombines TRBV28 with TRBJ1-5; no definite D call. Germline V CDR1 and CDR2: MDHEN, SYDVKM. The CDR3 is made up of 18 amino acids. The ends were cut back, 3 bases at V and 0 bases at J, with 18 bases in the middle. CDR3 amino acids: CASSLLVIRDYSNQPQHF. The CDR3 nucleotides read TGTGCCAGCAGTTTGTTGGTGATTCGGGATTATAGCAATCAGCCCCAGCATTTT.

V usage is TRBV7-6 and J usage is TRBJ2-1; D might be TRBD1 (6 bases). Germline lookup yields CDR1 SGHVS and CDR2 FNYEAQ. This CDR3 spans 14 amino acids. With 3 bases removed from V and 6 bases from J, the gap between germline ends came to 12 bases. The CDR3 DNA reads as TGTGCCAGCAGCTTGAACAGGGCTGGCAATGAGCAGTTCTTC. Translated: CASSLNRAGNEQFF.

The chain employs TRBV2 and TRBJ2-7; 11 bases agree with TRBD2. The CDR3 covers 12 residues. Germline assignment: CDR1 SNHLY and CDR2 FYNNEI. Trimming took 6 bases from V and 9 from J; bases not matched to a gene: 4. CDR3 residues: CASRGLADLQYF. The CDR3, as DNA: TGTGCCAGCAGGGGACTAGCGGATTTGCAGTACTTC. Filled out from reference TRBV2 and TRBJ2-7, the complete variable domain reads EPEVTQTPSHQVTQMGQEVILRCVPISNHLYFYWYRQILGQKVEFLVSFYNNEISEKSEIFDDQFSVERPDGSNFTLKIRSTKLEDSAMYFCASRGLADLQYFGPGTRLTVT.

This sequence joins TRBV5-1 and TRBJ2-7, with D tentatively TRBD1 (6 bases). Germline V CDR1 and CDR2: SGHRS, YFSETQ. V was clipped by 2 bases and J by 5 bases, with 8 bases between them. There are 12 residues in the CDR3. The CDR3, as DNA: TGCGCCAGCAGCTTCTACAGGGACGAGCAGTACTTC. This translates into CASSFYRDEQYF.

This clone was detected only once. Other nucleotide sequences from this sample produce the same CDR3. The V and J genes are TRBV18 and TRBJ1-1; possible D gene TRBD1, 5 bases. The CDR3 length is 15 residues. Per the germline V gene, CDR1 is KGHSH and CDR2 is LQKENI. Trimming removed 3 bases from V and 2 bases from J, with 13 bases in between. The CDR3 nucleotides are TGTGCCAGCTCACCCCAGGGCGTCGGCAACACTGAAGCTTTCTTT. It encodes CASSPQGVGNTEAFF.

In nucleotides, the CDR3 is TGTGCCAGCAGCCGCCGACAGGGGCGCCTGGCGGGCTACACCTTC. This encodes CASSRRQGRLAGYTF. The rearrangement links TRBV6-6 to TRBJ1-2; 8 bases align to TRBD1. The germline gives CDR1 MNHNY, CDR2 SVGAGI (reference sequence). The junction had 14 bases not matched to a gene; V was cut back by 6 bases and J by 8 bases. The CDR3 loop spans 15 amino acids.

V gene TRBV19 combines with J gene TRBJ1-2; a weak D match, TRBD1 (5 bases). Germline-derived CDR1 and CDR2 are LNHDA and SQIVND (reference sequence). Trimming took off 8 bases at V and 1 base at J, with 29 bases between the two ends. This CDR3 contains 19 residues. The CDR3 protein is CASGRTFIGGDLLNYGYTF. Here the CDR3 DNA reads TGTGCCAGTGGACGGACCTTTATCGGCGGGGACCTACTTAACTATGGCTACACCTTC. Together with reference TRBV19 and TRBJ1-2, the CDR3 gives the full variable domain: DGGITQSPKYLFRKEGQNVTLSCEQNLNHDAMYWYRQDPGQGLRLIYYSQIVNDFQKGDIAEGYSVSREKKESFPLTVTSAQKNPTAFYLCASGRTFIGGDLLNYGYTFGSGTRLTVV.

V is TRBV11-1 and J is TRBJ1-4; 10 bases map to TRBD1. The germline CDR1 and CDR2 sequences are SGHAT and FQDESV (reference sequence). This CDR3 is 15 amino acids long. V shed 5 bases and J 4 bases; nucleotides not matched to a gene: 4. The CDR3 sequence: CASSPDRGRNEKLFF. For the CDR3, the DNA is TGTGCCAGCAGCCCTGACAGGGGGCGTAATGAAAAACTGTTTTTT.

The chain has TRBV30 and TRBJ1-3, with unresolved D. V lost 0 bases and J 9 bases, leaving 6 bases between the germline ends. Germline-derived CDR1 and CDR2 are GTSNPN and SVGIG (reference sequence). The CDR3 is 11 residues long. In DNA, the CDR3 is TGTGCCTGGAGTGTAGTCCCCACCATATATTTT. Protein: CAWSVVPTIYF.